The 21 T cell receptor beta chains below come from one sample, sequenced in a study of cytomegalovirus exposure and HLA in healthy donors. The PCR was carried out with 60 Vbeta primers and 13 Jbeta primers. Data came from immunoSEQ multiplex PCR; TCRdb stores just in-frame clones and leaves some out. The data hold 77,000 or so clones, with roughly 88% observed a single time. Sequenced: PBMCs. The origin of the receptors is a man in his 70s in good health and CMV-seropositive.

V usage is TRBV28 and J usage is TRBJ2-1; 8 bases map to TRBD2. V shed 10 bases and J 6 bases; nucleotides not matched to a gene: 14. CDR1 and CDR2 (germline): MDHEN, SYDVKM. The CDR3 loop spans 15 amino acids. CDR3 nucleotides: TGTGCCACCAGCTCACTAAGCGGGAGTAGCAATGAGCAGTTCTTC. Its protein is CATSSLSGSSNEQFF.

The rearrangement uses TRBV10-3 and TRBJ1-6, with D perhaps TRBD1 (5 bases). Looked up from germline, CDR1 is ENHRY and CDR2 is SYGVKD. The CDR3 runs 15 residues. Trimming stripped 10 bases from V and 5 bases from J, with 18 bases between. CDR3 amino acids: CATRNFDSDNSPLHF. In DNA form, the CDR3 reads TGTGCCACCCGGAACTTCGACAGTGATAATTCACCCCTCCACTTT.

The chain recombines TRBV28 with TRBJ2-2; 8 nucleotides agree with TRBD2. Germline trimming cut 7 bases from V and 4 bases from J; bases unmatched to any gene: 8. The CDR3 consists of 15 residues. CDR1 MDHEN and CDR2 SYDVKM come from the germline V gene. The CDR3 DNA reads TGTGCCAGCAACTCAGCGGGAGTTCGCACCGGGGAGCTGTTTTTT. Encoded protein: CASNSAGVRTGELFF. The variable domain in full, completed from reference TRBV28 and TRBJ2-2, reads DVKVTQSSRYLVKRTGEKVFLECVQDMDHENMFWYRQDPGLGLRLIYFSYDVKMKEKGDIPEGYSVSREKKERFSLILESASTNQTSMYLCASNSAGVRTGELFFGEGSRLTVL.

The rearrangement links TRBV28 to TRBJ1-3, with 9 bases that match TRBD1. Germline CDR1 reads MDHEN; CDR2 reads SYDVKM. This CDR3 region has 15 residues. The trim removed 0 bases at V and 5 bases at J, leaving 2 bases unmatched. CDR3 amino acids: CASSLWGQGRNTIYF. Written as DNA, the CDR3 is TGTGCCAGCAGTTTATGGGGACAGGGAAGAAACACCATATATTTT.

The chain uses TRBV5-1 and TRBJ2-3; 7 nucleotides agree with TRBD2. V lost 7 bases and J lost 1; bases outside the gene matches: 3. Germline V gene sequence: CDR1 SGHRS, CDR2 YFSETQ. The CDR3 extends over 13 amino acids. CDR3 sequence: CASFLAGTDTQYF. CDR3 in DNA: TGCGCCAGCTTTCTAGCGGGCACAGATACGCAGTATTTT.

The V and J genes are TRBV18 and TRBJ2-2, with 7 bases that match TRBD1. The V gene's germline CDR1 is KGHSH and CDR2 LQKENI. The CDR3 consists of 15 residues. After removal of 3 bases from V and 1 base from J, the junction contained 2 bases not matched to a gene. CDR3 sequence reads: CASSPDRVNTGELFF. The CDR3 DNA follows: TGTGCCAGCTCACCCGACAGGGTGAACACCGGGGAGCTGTTTTTT.

The chain carries TRBV10-3 and TRBJ2-5; TRBD2 matches 16 bases. The DNA matches TRBJ2-7 better at its end, which makes the J call doubtful. The CDR3 has 16 amino acids. Germline CDR1 ENHRY, CDR2 SYGVKD. CDR3 protein: CAIRSGTSGGAYEQYF. CDR3 sequence (DNA): TGTGCCATCAGATCCGGGACTAGCGGGGGGGCGTACGAGCAGTACTTC.

The chain couples TRBV5-1 to TRBJ2-7, with D hard to call. Germline V gene sequence: CDR1 SGHRS, CDR2 YFSETQ. The V gene lost 0 bases and the J gene lost 4 bases, with 17 bases spanning the gap. The CDR3 loop spans 16 amino acids. CDR3 in DNA: TGCGCCAGCAGCTTGGCTCCTCTGGGTGCGGCTTACGAGCAGTACTTC. This codes for CASSLAPLGAAYEQYF.

The V gene is TRBV4-1, the J gene TRBJ1-1, with D tentatively TRBD1 (5 bases). CDR1 MGHRA and CDR2 YSYEKL come from the germline V gene. CDR3 size: 13 residues. V was trimmed by 4 bases and J by 0 bases, leaving 6 bases between them. CDR3 in amino acids: CASSRQLNTEAFF. The CDR3 DNA reads as TGCGCCAGCAGCCGACAGTTGAACACTGAAGCTTTCTTT.

The chain has TRBV7-3 and TRBJ2-1, with 9 positions matching TRBD2. The CDR3 covers 14 residues. V lost 3 bases to trimming and J lost 4 bases; unmatched junction nucleotides: 1. Germline loops: CDR1 SGHTA, CDR2 FQGTGA. The DNA for the CDR3 is TGTGCCAGCAGCTTCGGACTAGCGTACAATGAGCAGTTCTTC. Protein product: CASSFGLAYNEQFF. Looking up the rest from reference TRBV7-3 and TRBJ2-1 gives the full variable domain: GAGVSQTPSNKVTEKGKYVELRCDPISGHTALYWYRQSLGQGPEFLIYFQGTGAADDSGLPNDRFFAVRPEGSVSTLKIQRTERGDSAVYLCASSFGLAYNEQFFGPGTRLTVL.

J is TRBJ1-4 and V is TRBV7-2; 9 nucleotides agree with TRBD1. This CDR3 has 16 residues. Trimming at V came to 2 bases and at J to 7 bases, leaving 8 bases not matched to a gene. CDR1 is SGHTA, CDR2 FQGNSA, per germline. The CDR3 here is CASSLTGQGAGEKLFF. The CDR3, as DNA: TGTGCCAGCAGCTTAACGGGACAGGGAGCTGGTGAAAAACTGTTTTTT.

This clone was seen only once. V and J are TRBV10-3 and TRBJ2-5; 11 positions agree with TRBD2. The V and J ends lost 10 bases and 5 bases, in that order; junction bases with no gene match: 15. The CDR3 covers 16 residues. CDR1 and CDR2 (germline): ENHRY, SYGVKD. Here the CDR3 reads CATSTVAGGKIETQYF. The CDR3 DNA follows: TGTGCCACTTCAACCGTAGCGGGGGGGAAGATTGAGACCCAGTACTTC.

The chain links TRBV29-1 to TRBJ2-7; possibly TRBD2 for D (5 bases). This CDR3 has 14 residues. Germline loops: CDR1 SQVTM, CDR2 ANQGSEA. V gave up 0 bases and J gave up 7 bases, with 16 bases separating them. CDR3 sequence reads: CSVEDPTSASEQYF. In nucleotides, the CDR3 is TGCAGCGTTGAAGATCCCACTAGTGCCTCTGAGCAGTACTTC.

The gene calls are TRBV5-8 and TRBJ1-1; unclear D gene. Trimming removed 3 bases at V and 10 bases at J, with 16 bases between. CDR1 SGHTS and CDR2 YDEGEE come from the germline V gene. This CDR3 comprises 13 residues. CDR3 in DNA: TGTGCCAGCAGCTCCTCGTCTAGCCCTGGAGCTTTCTTT. As protein: CASSSSSSPGAFF.

J is TRBJ2-5 and V is TRBV7-2, with a possible D match to TRBD2 (5 bases). The length of the CDR3 is 15 residues. Germline CDR1 is SGHTA and CDR2 is FQGNSA. Trimming took off 5 bases at V and 5 bases at J, with 18 bases between the two ends. The CDR3 nucleotides are TGTGCCAGCAGCCCAAGAACTAGTTTGTTTGAGACCCAGTACTTC. As protein: CASSPRTSLFETQYF.

The CDR3 DNA reads TGCGCCAGCCGTATAATTCCTCAGGGACAAGGGCTGTTTTTT. The encoded protein is CASRIIPQGQGLFF. The rearrangement joins TRBV5-1 to TRBJ2-2; TRBD1 might be the D (6 bases). Trimming removed 7 bases at V and 13 bases at J, with 23 bases between. The length of the CDR3 is 14 residues. Looked up from germline, CDR1 is SGHRS and CDR2 is YFSETQ.

This clone was recorded a few times. This chain uses TRBV28 with TRBJ1-2; 12 bases agree with TRBD1. CDR1 is MDHEN, CDR2 SYDVKM, per germline. V was clipped by 9 bases and J by 6 bases; unmatched bases: 5. This CDR3 has 13 amino acids. DNA of the CDR3: TGTGCCAGTAGGGGACAGGGGGCGAATGGCTACACCTTC. Encoded protein: CASRGQGANGYTF.

V gene TRBV4-1 combines with J gene TRBJ1-6; 7 bases map to TRBD1. The germline CDR1 and CDR2 sequences are MGHRA and YSYEKL. After removal of 3 bases from V and 4 bases from J, the junction contained 6 bases not matched to a gene. There are 16 residues in the CDR3. CDR3 nucleotide sequence: TGCGCCAGCAGCCAGCAGGGACAGATTTATAATTCACCCCTCCACTTT. It is translated as CASSQQGQIYNSPLHF.

The J gene is TRBJ2-7, the V gene TRBV28; 7 bases are a match to TRBD1. CDR1 is MDHEN and CDR2 is SYDVKM in the germline V gene. V was pared by 6 bases and J by 4 bases, with 12 bases of the junction left unmatched. This CDR3 has 15 amino acids. CDR3 bases: TGTGCCAGCAGCGCATCGGGACAGACCAGATACGAGCAGTACTTC. It codes for CASSASGQTRYEQYF.

The chain is built from TRBV5-4 and TRBJ2-7, with a tentative D call TRBD1 (6 bases). Per the germline V gene, CDR1 is SGHNT and CDR2 is YYREEE (reference sequence). The CDR3 extends over 14 amino acids. Trimming shortened V by 6 bases and J by 0 bases, and 13 bases separated the two germline ends. This CDR3 reads CASTLDRHSYEQYF. The CDR3 region has the DNA TGTGCCAGCACCCTAGACAGGCACTCCTACGAGCAGTACTTC.

V and J are TRBV28 and TRBJ2-5; 15 positions agree with TRBD2. With 5 bases clipped from V and 5 bases from J, the junction kept 9 bases outside the gene matches. Germline lookup yields CDR1 MDHEN and CDR2 SYDVKM. The CDR3 is 17 amino acids. The CDR3 DNA reads TGTGCCAGCAGTCCATCAACGGGACTAGCGGGAGGTGAGACCCAGTACTTC. Translated: CASSPSTGLAGGETQYF.